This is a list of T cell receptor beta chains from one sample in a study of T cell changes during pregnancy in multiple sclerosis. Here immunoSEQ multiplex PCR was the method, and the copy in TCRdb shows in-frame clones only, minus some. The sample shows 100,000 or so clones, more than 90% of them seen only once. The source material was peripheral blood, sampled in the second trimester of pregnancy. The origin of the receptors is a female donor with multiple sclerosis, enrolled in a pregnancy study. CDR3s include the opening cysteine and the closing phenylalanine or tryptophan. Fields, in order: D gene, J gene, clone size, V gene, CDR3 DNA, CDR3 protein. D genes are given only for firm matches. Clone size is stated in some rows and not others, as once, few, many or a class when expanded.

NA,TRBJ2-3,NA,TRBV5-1,TGCGCCAGCAGCTGGAAGTCAGGTACAGATACGCAGTATTTT,CASSWKSGTDTQYF
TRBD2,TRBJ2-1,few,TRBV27,TGTGCCAGCAGTGCCCCACGACTAGCGGGATACAATGAGCAGTTCTTC,CASSAPRLAGYNEQFF
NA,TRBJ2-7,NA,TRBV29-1,TGCAGCGTTGAAGACGACCGGGCGCGGGCAGCGGGTTACTCCTACGAGCAGTACTTC,CSVEDDRARAAGYSYEQYF
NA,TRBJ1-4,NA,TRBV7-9,TGTGCCAGCAGCTTACGCGGGTTTGAAAAACTGTTTTTT,CASSLRGFEKLFF
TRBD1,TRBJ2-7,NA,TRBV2,TGTGCCAGCAGTGAACAACTGGGACAGGGGTACGAGCAGTACTTC,CASSEQLGQGYEQYF
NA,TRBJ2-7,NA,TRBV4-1,TGCGCCAGCAGCCAAGAACAGGCCGCCTACGAGCAGTACTTC,CASSQEQAAYEQYF
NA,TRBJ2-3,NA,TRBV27,TGTGCCAGCAGCCCCCTGGCAGGGGTCGGGGATACGCAGTATTTT,CASSPLAGVGDTQYF
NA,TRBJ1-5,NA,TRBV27,TGTGCCATAGGAGGGCGCAATCAGCCCCAGCATTTT,CAIGGRNQPQHF
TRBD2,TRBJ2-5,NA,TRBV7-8,TGTGCCAGCAGCTTACGAGCGGGAGTCGAAGAGACCCAGTACTTC,CASSLRAGVEETQYF
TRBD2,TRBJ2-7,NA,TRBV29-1,TGCAGCGTTGGTGAGGCGGGAGGATCCTACGAGCAGTACTTC,CSVGEAGGSYEQYF
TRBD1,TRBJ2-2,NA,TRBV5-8,TGTGCCAGCAGCTTGGGGCCAGGGACAGGGGGGAACACCGGGGAGCTGTTTTTT,CASSLGPGTGGNTGELFF
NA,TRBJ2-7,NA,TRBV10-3,TGTGCCATCAGGCCCCGGGACACTACCTACGAGCAGTACTTC,CAIRPRDTTYEQYF
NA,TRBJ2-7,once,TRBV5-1,TGCGCCAGCAGCTTGGAAGGAGCCTACGAGCAGTACTTC,CASSLEGAYEQYF
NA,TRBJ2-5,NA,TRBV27,TGTGCCAGCAGTTTAGGAAGGGGGATGAGTTGGACCCAGTACTTC,CASSLGRGMSWTQYF
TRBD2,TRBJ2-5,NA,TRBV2,TGTGCCAGCACACTAGCGGGAGTGTTGGGACAAGAGACCCAGTACTTC,CASTLAGVLGQETQYF